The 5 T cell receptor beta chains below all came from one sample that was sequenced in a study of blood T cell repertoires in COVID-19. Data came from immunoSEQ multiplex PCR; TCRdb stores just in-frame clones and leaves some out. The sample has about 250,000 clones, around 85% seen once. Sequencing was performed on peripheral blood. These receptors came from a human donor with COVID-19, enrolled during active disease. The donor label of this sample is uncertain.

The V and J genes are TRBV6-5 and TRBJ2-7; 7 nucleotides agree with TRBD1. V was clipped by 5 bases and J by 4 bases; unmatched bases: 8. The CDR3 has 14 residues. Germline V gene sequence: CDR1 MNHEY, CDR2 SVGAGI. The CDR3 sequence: CASSNTGVFYEQYF. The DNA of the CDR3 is TGTGCCAGCAGTAACACAGGGGTGTTTTACGAGCAGTACTTC.

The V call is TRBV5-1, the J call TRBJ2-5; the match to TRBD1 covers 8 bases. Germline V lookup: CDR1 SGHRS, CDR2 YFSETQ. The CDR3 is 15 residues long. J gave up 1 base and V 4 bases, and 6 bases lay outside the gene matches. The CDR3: CASSASGTGQETQYF. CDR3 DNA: TGCGCCAGCAGCGCGAGTGGGACAGGCCAAGAGACCCAGTACTTC. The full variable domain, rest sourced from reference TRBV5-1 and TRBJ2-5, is KAGVTQTPRYLIKTRGQQVTLSCSPISGHRSVSWYQQTPGQGLQFLFEYFSETQRNKGNFPGRFSGRQFSNSRSEMNVSTLELGDSALYLCASSASGTGQETQYFGPGTRLLVL.

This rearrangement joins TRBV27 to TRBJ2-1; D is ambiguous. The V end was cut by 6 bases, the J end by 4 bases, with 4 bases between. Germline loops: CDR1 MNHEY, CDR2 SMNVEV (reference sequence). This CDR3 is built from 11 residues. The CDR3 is CASRAYNEQFF. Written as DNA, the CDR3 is TGTGCCAGCAGGGCTTACAATGAGCAGTTCTTC.

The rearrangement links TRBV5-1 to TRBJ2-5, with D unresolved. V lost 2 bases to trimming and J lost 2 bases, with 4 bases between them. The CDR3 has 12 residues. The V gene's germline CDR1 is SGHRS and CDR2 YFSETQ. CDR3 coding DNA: TGCGCCAGCAGCTTAACTCAAGAGACCCAGTACTTC. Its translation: CASSLTQETQYF.

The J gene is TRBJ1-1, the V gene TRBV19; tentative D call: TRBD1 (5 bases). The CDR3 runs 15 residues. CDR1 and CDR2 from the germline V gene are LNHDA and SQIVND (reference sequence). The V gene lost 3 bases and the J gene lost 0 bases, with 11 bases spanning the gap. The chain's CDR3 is CASSITGHLNTEAFF. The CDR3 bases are TGTGCCAGTAGTATCACAGGACATCTGAACACTGAAGCTTTCTTT.